The present entry profiles one TCR beta chain with its context. Its antigen remains undetermined. Base qualities were left out, and no much larger clone turns up one base away. These data belong to a study of Tregs in tolerant kidney transplant recipients (dated by TCRdb to about 2019). Looking at the study overall: Other Treg samples came from a roughly three-day mixed lymphocyte reaction with belatacept, some followed by an approximately five-day donor restimulation, before sorting recipient CD4+CD25+CD127- cells. Antibodies distinguished recipient from donor cells when sorting primary belatacept mixed lymphocyte reaction cultures. The study applied TCRbeta sequencing to find donor-specific regulatory T cells before combined kidney and bone marrow transplantation and then followed those same cells after transplant. Several methods of expanding Tregs specific for an allogeneic donor were compared by TCRbeta repertoire sequencing in a few healthy controls. The paper as a whole reports these results and caveats: Biological reproducibility was not directly addressed, though technical replication error appeared minimal. Because the study included only a small number of patients, the results must be confirmed in larger populations and under other immunosuppression protocols. Expanding Tregs with activated donor B cells appeared to identify the most biologically relevant and donor-specific TCRbeta repertoire.

The CDR3 runs 15 amino acids, cysteine and phenylalanine included. The CDR3 DNA has 45 bases and is translated from base 1. V is trimmed back by 2 bases and J by 5 bases, and the junction contains 8 bases that no gene match accounts for. CDR1 MNHNY and CDR2 SVGAGI are derived from the germline V gene (reference sequence). For TCRbeta CDR3 sequencing, genomic DNA from the sorted cells was extracted using the QIAGEN DNeasy Blood and Tissue Kit. Through immunoSEQ, high-throughput TCRbeta CDR3 sequencing was done commercially, including PCR amplification with internal controls and bias correction. The paper's processing steps were these. Unique productive TCRbeta sequences were defined by CDR3 nucleotide sequence where primers matched, otherwise by CDR3 amino acid sequence with Vbeta and Jbeta genes. Sequences were defined as donor-reactive when expanded at least 5-fold in CFSE-low cells versus unstimulated cells and present at a frequency of at least 0.01% in CFSE-low cells. Repertoire divergence was quantified by Jensen-Shannon divergence using the top 100 TCRbeta sequences ranked by frequency. For samples with multiple sequencing runs, sorting error was corrected separately for each run before the runs were pooled. TCRdb took over this immuneACCESS table, retaining in-frame rearrangements with V and J assigned. Such tables are incomplete; in checked studies, under half of the missing clones stem from an unresolved V gene, and the remainder is unexplained. That table gives V, J and clone size, and the DNA gave D and trimming. This sample holds 35,000 to 50,000 clones; less than 97% were observed only once. About 0.41% of the sample goes to the ten largest clones.

Healthy control blood came either as purchased buffy coats or from healthy volunteers. Healthy control blood was processed to PBMCs with a Ficoll density gradient and then cryopreserved, whereas patient PBMCs were collected both before and after transplant. The TCR originated in a human donor in good health. The sample comprised Tregs from blood cultured with allogeneic cells. The chain uses TRBV6-6 and TRBJ2-5; 7 central bases correspond to TRBD2. The CDR3 in this case is CASSYEGLGTETQYF. The DNA sequence is as follows: TGTGCCAGCAGTTACGAAGGACTAGGAACGGAGACCCAGTACTTC.